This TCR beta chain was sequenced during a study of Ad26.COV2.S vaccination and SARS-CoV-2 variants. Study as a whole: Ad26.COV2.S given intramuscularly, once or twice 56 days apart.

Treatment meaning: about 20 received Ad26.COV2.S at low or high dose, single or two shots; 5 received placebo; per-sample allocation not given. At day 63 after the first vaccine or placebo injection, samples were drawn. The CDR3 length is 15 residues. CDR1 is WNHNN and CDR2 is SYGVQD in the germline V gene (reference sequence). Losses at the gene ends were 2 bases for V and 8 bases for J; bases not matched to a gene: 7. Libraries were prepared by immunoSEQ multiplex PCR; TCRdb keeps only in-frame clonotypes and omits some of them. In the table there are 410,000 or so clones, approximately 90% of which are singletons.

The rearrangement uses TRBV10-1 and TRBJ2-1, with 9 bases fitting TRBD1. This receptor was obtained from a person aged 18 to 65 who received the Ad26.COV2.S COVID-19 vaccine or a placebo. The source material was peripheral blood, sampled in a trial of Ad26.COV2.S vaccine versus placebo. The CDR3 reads CASSEMDRGGYEQFF. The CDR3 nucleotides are TGCGCCAGCAGTGAGATGGACAGGGGAGGTTATGAGCAGTTCTTC.